These 3 T cell receptor beta chains were all obtained from the same sample, sequenced in a study of CD8+ T cells in alopecia areata. Treatment given: oral pan-JAK inhibitor, 5-10 mg twice daily. TCR sequencing used cDNA made by reverse transcription of extracted RNA. Using immunoSEQ multiplex PCR, the repertoire was profiled, and TCRdb retains in-frame clones only, with some absent. This table holds about 220,000 clones, around three fifths found once. The sequenced sample was CD4+ T cells sorted from blood, obtained at week 4, from a patient treated with tofacitinib. All receptors derive from a human donor with alopecia areata.

V is TRBV27 and J is TRBJ1-6, with a tentative D call TRBD1 (6 bases). Germline V gene data show CDR1 as MNHEY and CDR2 as SMNVEV (reference sequence). The CDR3 is 15 amino acids. The V and J ends lost 6 bases and 9 bases respectively, with 18 bases between them. The DNA for the CDR3 is TGTGCCAGCAGGGGGCCGGGACAAGGACTTTCACCCCTCCACTTT. It is translated as CASRGPGQGLSPLHF.

The J gene is TRBJ1-2, the V gene TRBV25-1; D not certain. CDR1 is MGHDK, CDR2 SYGVNS, per germline. This CDR3 is 14 amino acids long. The V gene lost 6 bases and the J gene lost 7 bases, with 18 bases spanning the gap. The CDR3 nucleotides are TGTGCCAGCAGCCCTAACACCCCTGGCAGTGGCTACACCTTC. This sequence encodes CASSPNTPGSGYTF.

The rearrangement uses TRBV5-4 and TRBJ2-1, with D hard to call. The CDR3 loop spans 13 amino acids. The germline V gene encodes CDR1 SGHNT and CDR2 YYREEE (reference sequence). The V and J ends lost 4 bases and 8 bases respectively, with 13 bases between them. The CDR3 here is CASSMTEIHEQFF. In DNA, the CDR3 is TGTGCCAGCAGCATGACCGAAATCCATGAGCAGTTCTTC.